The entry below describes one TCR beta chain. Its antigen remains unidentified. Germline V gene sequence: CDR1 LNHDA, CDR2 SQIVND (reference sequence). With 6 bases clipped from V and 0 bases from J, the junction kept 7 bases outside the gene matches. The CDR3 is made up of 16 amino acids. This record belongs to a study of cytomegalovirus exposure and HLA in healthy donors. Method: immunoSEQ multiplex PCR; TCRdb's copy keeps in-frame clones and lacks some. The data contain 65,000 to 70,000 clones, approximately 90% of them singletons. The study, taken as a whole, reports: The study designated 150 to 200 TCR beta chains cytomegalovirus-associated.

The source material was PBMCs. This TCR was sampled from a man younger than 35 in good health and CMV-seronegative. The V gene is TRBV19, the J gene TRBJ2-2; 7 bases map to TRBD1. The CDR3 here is CASRRDRYSNTGELFF. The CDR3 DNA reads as TGTGCCAGTAGACGGGACAGATATTCGAACACCGGGGAGCTGTTTTTT.